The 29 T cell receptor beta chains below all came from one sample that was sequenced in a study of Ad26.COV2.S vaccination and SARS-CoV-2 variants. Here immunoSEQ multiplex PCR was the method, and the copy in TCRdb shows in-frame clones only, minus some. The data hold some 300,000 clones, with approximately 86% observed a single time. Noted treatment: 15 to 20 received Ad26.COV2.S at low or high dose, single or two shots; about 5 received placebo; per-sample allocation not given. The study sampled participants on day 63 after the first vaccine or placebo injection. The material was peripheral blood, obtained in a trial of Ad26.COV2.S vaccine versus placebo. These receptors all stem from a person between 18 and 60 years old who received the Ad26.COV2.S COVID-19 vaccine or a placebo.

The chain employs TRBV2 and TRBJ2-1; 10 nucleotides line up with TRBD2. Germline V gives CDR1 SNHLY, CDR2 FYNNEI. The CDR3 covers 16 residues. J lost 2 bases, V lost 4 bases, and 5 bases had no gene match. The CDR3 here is CASSVYLAGAYNEQFF. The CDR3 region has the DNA TGTGCCAGCAGTGTCTATCTAGCGGGGGCCTACAATGAGCAGTTCTTC.

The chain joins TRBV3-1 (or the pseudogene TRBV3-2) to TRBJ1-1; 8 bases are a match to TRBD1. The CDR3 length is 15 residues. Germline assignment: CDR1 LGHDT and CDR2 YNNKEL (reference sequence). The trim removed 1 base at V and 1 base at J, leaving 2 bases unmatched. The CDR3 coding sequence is TGTGCCAGCAGCCAAGGACAGGGGCCGAACACTGAAGCTTTCTTT. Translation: CASSQGQGPNTEAFF.

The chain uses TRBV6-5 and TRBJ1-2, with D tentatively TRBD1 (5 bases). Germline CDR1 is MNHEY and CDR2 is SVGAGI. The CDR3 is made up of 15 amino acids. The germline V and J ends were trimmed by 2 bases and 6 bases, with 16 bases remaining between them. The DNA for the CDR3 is TGTGCCAGCAGTTACCTCCCCGGGGGAGGGAATGGCTACACCTTC. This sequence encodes CASSYLPGGGNGYTF.

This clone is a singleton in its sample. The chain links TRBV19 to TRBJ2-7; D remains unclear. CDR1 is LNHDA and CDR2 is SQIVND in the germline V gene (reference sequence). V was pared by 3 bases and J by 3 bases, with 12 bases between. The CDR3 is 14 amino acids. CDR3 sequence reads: CASSISTSSYEQYF. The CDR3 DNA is TGTGCCAGTAGTATTTCGACGAGCAGCTACGAGCAGTACTTC.

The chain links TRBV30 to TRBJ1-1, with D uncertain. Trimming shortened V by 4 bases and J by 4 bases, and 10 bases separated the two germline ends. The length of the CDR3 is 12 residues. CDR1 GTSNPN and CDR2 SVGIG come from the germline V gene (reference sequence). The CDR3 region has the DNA TGTGCCTGGAAAGAGGTCGGCACTGAAGCTTTCTTT. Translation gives CAWKEVGTEAFF. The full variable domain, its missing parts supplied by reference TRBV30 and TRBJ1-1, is SQTIHQWPATLVQPVGSPLSLECTVEGTSNPNLYWYRQAAGRGLQLLFYSVGIGQISSEVPQNLSASRPQDRQFILSSKKLLLSDSGFYLCAWKEVGTEAFFGQGTRLTVV.

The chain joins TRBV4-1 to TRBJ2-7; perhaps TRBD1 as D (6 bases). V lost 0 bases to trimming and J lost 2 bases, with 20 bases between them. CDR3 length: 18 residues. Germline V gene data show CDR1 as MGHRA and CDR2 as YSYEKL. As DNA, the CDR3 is TGCGCCAGCAGCCAAGAGCCCCCGCCTACAGGGCGCACCTACGAGCAGTACTTC. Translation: CASSQEPPPTGRTYEQYF.

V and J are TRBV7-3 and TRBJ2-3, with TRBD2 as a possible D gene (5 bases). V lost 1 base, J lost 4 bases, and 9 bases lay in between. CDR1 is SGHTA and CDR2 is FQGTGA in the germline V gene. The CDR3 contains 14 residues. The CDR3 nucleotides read TGTGCCAGCAGCTTAAGCCGAGGGTCAGATACGCAGTATTTT. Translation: CASSLSRGSDTQYF.

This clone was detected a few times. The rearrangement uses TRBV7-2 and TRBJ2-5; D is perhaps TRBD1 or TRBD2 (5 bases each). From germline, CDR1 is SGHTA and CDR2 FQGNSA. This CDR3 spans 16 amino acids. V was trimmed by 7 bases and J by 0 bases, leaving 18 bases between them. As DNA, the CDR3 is TGTGCCAGCACGCTCCATGGCGAGGGGAACCAAGAGACCCAGTACTTC. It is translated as CASTLHGEGNQETQYF.

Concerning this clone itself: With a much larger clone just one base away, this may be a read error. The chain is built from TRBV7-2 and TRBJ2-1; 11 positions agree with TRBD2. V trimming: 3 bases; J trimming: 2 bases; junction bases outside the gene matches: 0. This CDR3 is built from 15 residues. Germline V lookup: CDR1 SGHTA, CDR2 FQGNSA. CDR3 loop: CASSFSGGAYNEQFF. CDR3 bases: TGTGCCAGCAGCTTTAGCGGGGGGGCCTACAATGAGCAGTTCTTC.

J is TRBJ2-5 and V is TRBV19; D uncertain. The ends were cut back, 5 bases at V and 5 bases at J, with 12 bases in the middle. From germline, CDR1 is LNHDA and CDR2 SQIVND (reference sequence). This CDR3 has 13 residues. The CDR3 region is CASSSRLLETQYF. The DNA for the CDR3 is TGTGCCAGTAGTTCCCGGTTACTCGAGACCCAGTACTTC.

CDR3 sequence reads: CASSRPGGEQYF. The CDR3, as DNA: TGCGCCAGCAGCCGGCCAGGGGGCGAGCAGTACTTC. The chain links TRBV5-1 to TRBJ2-7, with TRBD1 identical over 7 bases. The germline gives CDR1 SGHRS, CDR2 YFSETQ. This CDR3 contains 12 residues. V gave up 4 bases and J gave up 6 bases; unmatched junction bases: 4.

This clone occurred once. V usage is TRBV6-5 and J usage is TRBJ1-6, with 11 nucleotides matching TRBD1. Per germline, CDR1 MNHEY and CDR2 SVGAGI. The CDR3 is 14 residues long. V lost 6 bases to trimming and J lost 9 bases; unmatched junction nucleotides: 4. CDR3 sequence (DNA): TGTGCCAGCAGCCGGGACAGGGGGGTTTCACCCCTCCACTTT. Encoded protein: CASSRDRGVSPLHF.

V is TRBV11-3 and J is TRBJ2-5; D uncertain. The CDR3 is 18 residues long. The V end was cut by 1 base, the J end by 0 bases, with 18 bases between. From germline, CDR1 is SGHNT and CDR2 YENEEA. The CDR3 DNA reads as TGTGCCAGCAGCTTAGTGTATTCATTGGCCCGGGACCAAGAGACCCAGTACTTC. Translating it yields CASSLVYSLARDQETQYF.

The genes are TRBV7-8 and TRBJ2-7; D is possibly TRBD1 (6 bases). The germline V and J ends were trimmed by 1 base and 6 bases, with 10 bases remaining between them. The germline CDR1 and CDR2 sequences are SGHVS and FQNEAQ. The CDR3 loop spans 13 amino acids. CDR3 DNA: TGTGCCAGCAGCTTAGTGCAGGGGAGCGAGCAGTACTTC. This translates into CASSLVQGSEQYF.

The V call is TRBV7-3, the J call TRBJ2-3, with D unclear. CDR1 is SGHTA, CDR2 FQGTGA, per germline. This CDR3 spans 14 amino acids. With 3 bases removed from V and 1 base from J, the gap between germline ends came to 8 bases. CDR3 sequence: CASSLAVGTDTQYF. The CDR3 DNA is TGTGCCAGCAGCTTGGCGGTAGGCACAGATACGCAGTATTTT.

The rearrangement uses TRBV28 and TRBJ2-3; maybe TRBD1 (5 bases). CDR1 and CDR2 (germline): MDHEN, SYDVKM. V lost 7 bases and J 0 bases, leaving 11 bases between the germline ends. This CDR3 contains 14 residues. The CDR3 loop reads CASMGHFSTDTQYF. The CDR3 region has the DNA TGTGCCAGCATGGGGCATTTCAGCACAGATACGCAGTATTTT. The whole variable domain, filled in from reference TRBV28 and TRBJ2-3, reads DVKVTQSSRYLVKRTGEKVFLECVQDMDHENMFWYRQDPGLGLRLIYFSYDVKMKEKGDIPEGYSVSREKKERFSLILESASTNQTSMYLCASMGHFSTDTQYFGPGTRLTVL.

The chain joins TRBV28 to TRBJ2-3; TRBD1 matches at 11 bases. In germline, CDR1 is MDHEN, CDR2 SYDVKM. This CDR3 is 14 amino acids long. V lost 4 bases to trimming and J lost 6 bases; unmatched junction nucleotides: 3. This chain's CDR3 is CASSWTGGSDTQYF. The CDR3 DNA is TGTGCCAGCAGTTGGACAGGGGGCTCTGATACGCAGTATTTT.

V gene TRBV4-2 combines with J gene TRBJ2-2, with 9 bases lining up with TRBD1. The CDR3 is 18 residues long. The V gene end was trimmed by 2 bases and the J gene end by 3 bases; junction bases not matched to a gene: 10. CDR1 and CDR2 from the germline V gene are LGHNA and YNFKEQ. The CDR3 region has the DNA TGTGCCAGCAGCCAAAACGAGAACAGGGGGCGGGACACCGGGGAGCTGTTTTTT. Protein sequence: CASSQNENRGRDTGELFF.

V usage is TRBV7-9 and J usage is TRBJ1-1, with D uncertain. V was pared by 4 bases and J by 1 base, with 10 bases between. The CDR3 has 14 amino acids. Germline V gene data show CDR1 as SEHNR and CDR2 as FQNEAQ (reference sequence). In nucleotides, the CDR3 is TGTGCCAGCAGCTCCAATTCAGGGAACACTGAAGCTTTCTTT. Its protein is CASSSNSGNTEAFF.

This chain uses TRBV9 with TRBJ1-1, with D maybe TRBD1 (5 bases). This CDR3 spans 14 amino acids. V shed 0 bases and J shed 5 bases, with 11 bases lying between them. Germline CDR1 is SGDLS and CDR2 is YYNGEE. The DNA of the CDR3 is TGTGCCAGCAGCGTAGGACACGAGGGGACTGAAGCTTTCTTT. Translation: CASSVGHEGTEAFF.

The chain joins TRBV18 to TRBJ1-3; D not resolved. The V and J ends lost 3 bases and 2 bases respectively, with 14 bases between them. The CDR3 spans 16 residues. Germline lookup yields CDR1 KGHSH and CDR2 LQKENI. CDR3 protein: CASSPPSLSTGNTIYF. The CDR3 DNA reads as TGTGCCAGCTCACCGCCCTCTCTCAGTACTGGAAACACCATATATTTT.

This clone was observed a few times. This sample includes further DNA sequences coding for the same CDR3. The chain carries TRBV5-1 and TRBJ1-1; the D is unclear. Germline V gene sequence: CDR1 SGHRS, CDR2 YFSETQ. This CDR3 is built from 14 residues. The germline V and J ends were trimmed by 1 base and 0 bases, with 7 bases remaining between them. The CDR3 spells CASSLNVLNTEAFF. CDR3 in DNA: TGCGCCAGCAGCTTGAATGTTTTGAACACTGAAGCTTTCTTT.

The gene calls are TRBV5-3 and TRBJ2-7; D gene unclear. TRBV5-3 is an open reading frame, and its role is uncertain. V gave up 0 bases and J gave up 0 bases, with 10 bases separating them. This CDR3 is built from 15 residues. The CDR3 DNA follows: TGTGCCAGAAGCTTGGCTCCCACTCCCTCCTACGAGCAGTACTTC. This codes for CARSLAPTPSYEQYF.

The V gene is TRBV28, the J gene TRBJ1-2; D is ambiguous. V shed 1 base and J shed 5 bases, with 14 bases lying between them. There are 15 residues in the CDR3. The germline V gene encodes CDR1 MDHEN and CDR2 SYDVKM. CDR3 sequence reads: CASSLSHRLPYGYTF. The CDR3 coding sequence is TGTGCCAGCAGTTTATCCCATCGACTTCCTTATGGCTACACCTTC.

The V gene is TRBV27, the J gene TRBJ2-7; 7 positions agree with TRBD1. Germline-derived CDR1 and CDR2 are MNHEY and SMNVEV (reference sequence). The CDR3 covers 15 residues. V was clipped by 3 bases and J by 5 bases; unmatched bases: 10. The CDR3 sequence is CASSFSGTVTHEQYF. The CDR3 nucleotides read TGTGCCAGCAGTTTTTCCGGGACAGTGACCCACGAGCAGTACTTC.

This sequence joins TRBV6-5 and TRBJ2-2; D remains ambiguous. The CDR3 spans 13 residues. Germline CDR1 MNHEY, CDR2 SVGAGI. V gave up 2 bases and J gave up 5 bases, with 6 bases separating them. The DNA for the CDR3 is TGTGCCAGCAGTTACACCCCAACCGGGGAGCTGTTTTTT. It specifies CASSYTPTGELFF.

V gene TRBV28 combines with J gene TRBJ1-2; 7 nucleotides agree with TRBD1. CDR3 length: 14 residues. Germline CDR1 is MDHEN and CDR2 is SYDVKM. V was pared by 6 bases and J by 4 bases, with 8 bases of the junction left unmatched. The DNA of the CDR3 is TGTGCCAGCAGGGTCGGGACAGACGTCTATGGCTACACCTTC. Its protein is CASRVGTDVYGYTF.

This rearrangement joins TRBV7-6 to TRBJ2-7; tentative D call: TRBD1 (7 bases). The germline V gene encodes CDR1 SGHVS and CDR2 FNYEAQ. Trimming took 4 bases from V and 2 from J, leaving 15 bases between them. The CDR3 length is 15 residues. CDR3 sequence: CASSYGGQSPYEQYF. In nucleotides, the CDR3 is TGTGCCAGCAGCTACGGGGGACAGAGCCCCTACGAGCAGTACTTC.

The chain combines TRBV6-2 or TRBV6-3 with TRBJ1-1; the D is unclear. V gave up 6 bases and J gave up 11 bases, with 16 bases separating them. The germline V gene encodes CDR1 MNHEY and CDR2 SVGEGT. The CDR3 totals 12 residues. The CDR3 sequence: CASSDPRNYAFF. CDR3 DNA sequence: TGTGCCAGCAGCGATCCCCGGAACTACGCTTTCTTT.